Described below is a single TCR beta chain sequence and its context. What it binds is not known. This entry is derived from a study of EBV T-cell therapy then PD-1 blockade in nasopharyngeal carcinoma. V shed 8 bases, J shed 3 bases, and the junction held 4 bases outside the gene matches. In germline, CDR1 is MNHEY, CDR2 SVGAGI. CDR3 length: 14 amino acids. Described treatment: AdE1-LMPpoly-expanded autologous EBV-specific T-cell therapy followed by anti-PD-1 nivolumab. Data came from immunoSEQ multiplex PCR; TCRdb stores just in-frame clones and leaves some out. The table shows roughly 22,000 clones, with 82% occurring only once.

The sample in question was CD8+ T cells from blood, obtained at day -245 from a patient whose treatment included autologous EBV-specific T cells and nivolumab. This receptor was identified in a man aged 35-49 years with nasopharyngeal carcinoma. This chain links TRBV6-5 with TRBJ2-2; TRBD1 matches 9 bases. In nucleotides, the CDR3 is TGTGCCAGCCGGGGACAGGGCGACACCGGGGAGCTGTTTTTT. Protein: CASRGQGDTGELFF.